The 20 T cell receptor beta chains below come from one sample, sequenced in a study of CD8+CD57+ T cells in acquired aplastic anemia. Genomic DNA, the template, was used for profiling of the TCR beta VDJ and CDR3. MiXCR, applied by TCRdb to the reads, yields one record per CDR3 protein. The sample yields fewer than 250,000 distinct CDR3 sequences, approximately 50% seen once. Sequenced sample: sorted CD4+, CD8+, or CD8+CD57+ T cells (not recorded which) from PBMCs. The receptors here all came from a human donor in good health, serving as a control.

The chain is built from TRBV4-1 and TRBJ2-3; D may be TRBD1 (6 bases). TRBJ1-5 explains the end of the DNA better; the J call may be wrong. This CDR3 contains 18 residues. The germline V gene has CDR1 MGHRA and CDR2 YSYEKL. CDR3 residues: CASSQESGASGGTDTQHF. The CDR3 nucleotides are TGCGCCAGCAGCCAAGAATCCGGGGCTAGCGGGGGCACAGATACGCAGCATTTT.

This chain connects TRBV9 to TRBJ2-3, with 11 bases lining up with TRBD2. V trimming: 2 bases; J trimming: 2 bases; junction bases outside the gene matches: 4. The CDR3 loop spans 16 amino acids. Germline values: CDR1 SGDLS, CDR2 YYNGEE. DNA of the CDR3: TGTGCCAGCAGCGTTAGCGGGGGGGCCCCCACAGATACGCAGTATTTT. It translates to CASSVSGGAPTDTQYF.

A few counts support this clonotype. The chain recombines TRBV20-1 with TRBJ2-7; no clear D gene. V lost 2 bases, J lost 3 bases, and 8 bases lay in between. In germline, CDR1 is DFQATT, CDR2 SNEGSKA (reference sequence). The CDR3 length is 12 residues. In DNA form, the CDR3 reads TGCAGTGCTAGAAACAGAATCTACGAGCAGTACGTC. Amino acids: CSARNRIYEQYV.

As regards this clonotype: With a much larger clone just one base away, this may be a read error. DNA for the CDR3: TGTACCAGCAGCCAACGGGGAACGAACCAAGAGACCCAGTACTTC. Protein: CTSSQRGTNQETQYF. The chain recombines TRBV3-1 with TRBJ2-5, with D possibly being TRBD2 (5 bases). Germline CDR1 and CDR2: LGHDT and YNNKEL (reference sequence). The CDR3 is 15 residues long.

This chain connects TRBV12-3 or TRBV12-4 to TRBJ2-7; D remains ambiguous. This CDR3 has 14 amino acids. The V end lost 5 bases, the J end lost 0 bases, and 11 bases lay between the germline ends. CDR3 DNA sequence: TGTGCCAGCAGTGTAGAATCGAGCTCCTACGAGCAGTACTTC. This codes for CASSVESSSYEQYF.

V is TRBV29-1 and J is TRBJ1-1; D perhaps matches TRBD1 (5 bases). The germline gives CDR1 SQVTM, CDR2 ANQGSEA. V dropped 7 bases and J dropped 1 base, with 10 bases sitting between them. CDR3 length equals 12 residues. The CDR3 DNA follows: TGCAGCGCCGGAGGACAGAACACTGAAGCTTTCTTT. Its translation is CSAGGQNTEAFF. Supplemented by reference TRBV29-1 and TRBJ1-1, the full variable domain reads SAVISQKPSRDICQRGTSLTIQCQVDSQVTMMFWYRQQPGQSLTLIATANQGSEATYESGFVIDKFPISRPNLTFSTLTVSNMSPEDSSIYLCSAGGQNTEAFFGQGTRLTVV.

The rearrangement uses TRBV20-1 and TRBJ2-7, with TRBD2 matching over 11 bases. From germline, CDR1 is DFQATT and CDR2 SNEGSKA (reference sequence). The CDR3 length is 16 residues. The ends lost 0 bases at V and 0 bases at J; junction bases unmatched: 4. The CDR3 loop is CSARDMGLAVSYEQYF. As DNA, the CDR3 is TGCAGTGCTAGAGATATGGGACTAGCGGTCTCCTACGAGCAGTACTTC.

In this sample, this clonotype turned up many times. The chain links TRBV6-5 to TRBJ1-5, with TRBD1 matching over 8 bases. The germline V gene has CDR1 MNHEY and CDR2 SVGAGI. This CDR3 is built from 13 residues. With V trimmed by 11 bases and J by 7 bases, 10 bases remained unmatched. CDR3: CAFVQGAHQPQHF. The CDR3 DNA follows: TGTGCCTTTGTTCAGGGGGCCCACCAGCCCCAGCATTTT.

As concerns this clonotype: A much larger clone is a single base away; this may be a read error. The V gene is TRBV25-1, the J gene TRBJ1-4; maybe TRBD1 (6 bases). Between the trimmed V and J ends, which lost 5 bases and 7 bases, there was a span of 8 bases. This CDR3 is built from 12 residues. Germline V lookup: CDR1 MGHDK, CDR2 SYGVNS. CDR3 sequence: CASSRGGEKLFF. CDR3 sequence (DNA): TGTGCCAGCAGTAGGGGGGGTGAAAAACTGTTTTTT.

The chain employs TRBV7-2 and TRBJ2-3; D is possibly TRBD1 (5 bases). The V gene's germline CDR1 is SGHTA and CDR2 FQGNSA. The CDR3 is made up of 15 amino acids. Trimming removed 5 bases at V and 2 bases at J, with 14 bases between. The CDR3 DNA sequence: TGTGCCAGCAGCGCGCATGGGGCCCACACAGATACGCAGTATTTT. Protein product: CASSAHGAHTDTQYF.

This clonotype has just one count. The genes are TRBV7-3 and TRBJ2-2; D assignment may be TRBD1 or TRBD2 (5 bases each). The ends were cut back, 7 bases at V and 5 bases at J, with 17 bases in the middle. The length of the CDR3 is 15 residues. Germline V gene data show CDR1 as SGHTA and CDR2 as FQGTGA. CDR3 coding DNA: TGTGCCAGCAAACTTGGGACGGCTTGGACCGGGGAGCTGTTTTTT. This gives the protein CASKLGTAWTGELFF.

This clonotype occurred once. This CDR3 is CASSHQSRVAEAFF. The DNA for the CDR3 is TGTGCCAGCAGCCATCAGTCCCGGGTCGCTGAAGCTTTCTTT. The chain is built from TRBV7-8 and TRBJ1-1; D unresolved. The CDR3 runs 14 residues. Trimming left V 5 bases short and J 6 bases short, with 16 bases between. Germline V gives CDR1 SGHVS, CDR2 FQNEAQ.

This rearrangement joins TRBV29-1 to TRBJ1-2, with TRBD1 matching 8 bases. This CDR3 is 14 amino acids long. CDR1 and CDR2 from the germline V gene are SQVTM and ANQGSEA. V gave up 6 bases and J gave up 0 bases; unmatched junction bases: 6. The CDR3 sequence: CSVGLTGANYGYTF. In DNA, the CDR3 is TGCAGCGTGGGCCTGACAGGGGCTAACTATGGCTACACCTTC. Drawing the rest from reference TRBV29-1 and TRBJ1-2, the complete variable domain is SAVISQKPSRDICQRGTSLTIQCQVDSQVTMMFWYRQQPGQSLTLIATANQGSEATYESGFVIDKFPISRPNLTFSTLTVSNMSPEDSSIYLCSVGLTGANYGYTFGSGTRLTVV.

The chain joins TRBV19 to TRBJ2-7, with D uncertain. V lost 8 bases and J lost 0, with 11 bases in between. The CDR3 has 13 residues. Germline assignment: CDR1 LNHDA and CDR2 SQIVND (reference sequence). For the CDR3, the DNA is TGTGCCAGTCGGCAGAGAAACTCCTACGAGCAGTACTTC. Protein product: CASRQRNSYEQYF.

Concerning this clonotype itself: This may arise from a read error, as a much more abundant clone is one base away. This chain uses TRBV5-4 with TRBJ2-2; D tentatively reads TRBD1 or TRBD2 (5 bases each). Trimming cost V 9 bases and J 7 bases, with 16 bases left between them. Germline V gene lookup returns CDR1 SGHNT and CDR2 YYREEE (reference sequence). This CDR3 has 13 amino acids. The CDR3 DNA reads TGTGCCAACGGAGTAGGGGACCTCGGGGAGCTGTTTTTT. Its translation: CANGVGDLGELFF. The whole variable domain, remainder taken from reference TRBV5-4 and TRBJ2-2, is ETGVTQSPTHLIKTRGQQVTLRCSSQSGHNTVSWYQQALGQGPQFIFQYYREEENGRGNFPPRFSGLQFPNYSSELNVNALELDDSALYLCANGVGDLGELFFGEGSRLTVL.

This clonotype was counted at least ten times. A read error may explain this, as a much larger clone is one base away. The V gene is TRBV20-1, the J gene TRBJ2-5; 12 bases line up with TRBD2. Germline CDR1 reads DFQATT; CDR2 reads SNEGSKA (reference sequence). This CDR3 is 13 amino acids long. CDR3 region: CSARGTSGATPYF. CDR3 in DNA: TGCAGTGCTAGAGGGACTAGCGGGGCCACCCCGTACTTC.

J is TRBJ1-5 and V is TRBV19; 7 bases map to TRBD1. The V gene end was trimmed by 4 bases and the J gene end by 11 bases; junction bases not matched to a gene: 8. Per the germline V gene, CDR1 is LNHDA and CDR2 is SQIVND (reference sequence). The CDR3 runs 13 residues. DNA of the CDR3: TGTGCCAGTAGTAACAACAGGGGTACGGCCCAGCATTTT. Translated, it gives CASSNNRGTAQHF.

The chain carries TRBV5-1 and TRBJ2-7; TRBD1 matches 10 bases. V dropped 0 bases and J dropped 0; count of bases not matched to a gene: 6. Germline CDR1 is SGHRS and CDR2 is YFSETQ. The CDR3 has 17 amino acids. In DNA, the CDR3 is TGCGCCAGCAGCTTGGCCCTCGGGACAGGGGTCTCCTACGAGCAGTACTTC. It codes for CASSLALGTGVSYEQYF.

Concerning this clonotype: One end of the junction varies from germline; a read error may be responsible. The genes are TRBV29-1 and TRBJ2-7, with TRBD2 matching 7 bases. Germline V gene data show CDR1 as SQVTM and CDR2 as ANQGSEA. The CDR3 extends over 14 amino acids. This chain's CDR3 is CSVEPGGGTKVSSF. As DNA, the CDR3 is TGCAGCGTTGAACCTGGGGGGGGTACGAAGGTTTCAAGCTTC.

This clonotype was counted ten times or more. A read error may account for a junction end that differs from germline. This chain joins TRBV7-7 and TRBJ1-1, with D perhaps TRBD1 (5 bases). Germline assignment: CDR1 SSHAT and CDR2 FNYEAQ (reference sequence). This CDR3 spans 13 amino acids. The CDR3 sequence is CASSLDSNTEAFF. CDR3 bases: TGTGCTAGCAGCTTAGACAGTAACACTGAAGCTTTCTTT.